This passage covers 26 T cell receptor beta chains from one sample sequenced in a study of T cell responses to AZD1222 COVID-19 vaccine. Measured with immunoSEQ multiplex PCR; TCRdb has only the in-frame clones, and not every one. The sample yields approximately 84,000 clones, roughly four fifths seen once. The sequencing used peripheral blood, collected 28 days after the second AZD1222 dose. The source is an adult who received the AZD1222 COVID-19 vaccine.

V and J are TRBV27 and TRBJ1-1; unclear D gene. CDR1 and CDR2 from the germline V gene are MNHEY and SMNVEV (reference sequence). CDR3 length: 14 amino acids. The V and J ends lost 10 bases and 0 bases respectively, with 15 bases between them. DNA for the CDR3: TGTGCCACCAGACGGGTAGGAATGAACACTGAAGCTTTCTTT. Translating it yields CATRRVGMNTEAFF.

The gene calls are TRBV9 and TRBJ2-1, with 11 bases aligning to TRBD2. Per germline, CDR1 SGDLS and CDR2 YYNGEE. The CDR3 sequence is 16 residues long. After removal of 3 bases from V and 6 bases from J, the junction contained 8 bases not matched to a gene. CDR3 protein: CASSAVTSGKGNEQFF. The CDR3 nucleotides read TGTGCCAGCAGCGCCGTGACTAGCGGGAAGGGCAATGAGCAGTTCTTC.

This clone was seen a handful of times. The rearrangement uses TRBV24-1 and TRBJ2-1, with a possible D match to TRBD2 (6 bases). Germline CDR1 and CDR2: KGHDR and SFDVKD. V was shortened by 4 bases and J by 9 bases, with 18 bases between the two germline ends. The length of the CDR3 is 15 residues. Here the CDR3 DNA reads TGTGCCACCAGTGAGGGATCCCGGGAGTTCGGTGAGCAGTTCTTC. Translated: CATSEGSREFGEQFF.

J is TRBJ1-5 and V is TRBV19, with 7 positions matching TRBD1. The CDR3 contains 14 residues. Germline V gene data show CDR1 as LNHDA and CDR2 as SQIVND (reference sequence). J was trimmed by 2 bases and V by 6 bases; bases with no gene match: 4. In DNA, the CDR3 is TGTGCCAGTAGCACTACAGGGGGCAATCAGCCCCAGCATTTT. The encoded protein is CASSTTGGNQPQHF.

The V and J genes are TRBV11-2 and TRBJ1-1; 7 bases match TRBD1. The CDR3 loop spans 15 amino acids. Germline trimming cut 0 bases from V and 2 bases from J; bases unmatched to any gene: 3. CDR1 SGHAT and CDR2 FQNNGV come from the germline V gene. CDR3 sequence (DNA): TGTGCCAGCAGCTTAGAACCAGGGGGAAACACTGAAGCTTTCTTT. It yields the protein CASSLEPGGNTEAFF.

This clone has a single count. Additional DNA sequences in this sample encode the identical CDR3. The rearrangement uses TRBV15 and TRBJ1-6, with TRBD1 as a possible D gene (5 bases). The CDR3 consists of 14 residues. CDR1 LNHNV and CDR2 YYDKDF come from the germline V gene (reference sequence). V was cut by 9 bases and J by 0 bases, with 9 bases left in between. The CDR3 protein is CATSGSSYNSPLHF. For the CDR3, the DNA is TGTGCCACTTCAGGGAGCTCCTATAATTCACCCCTCCACTTT.

The J gene is TRBJ2-3, the V gene TRBV12-3 or TRBV12-4; TRBD2 matches at 8 bases. The V segment lost 10 bases and the J segment 3 bases; nucleotides outside the gene matches: 3. The CDR3 spans 12 residues. Written as DNA, the CDR3 is TGTGCCACCGGGACTAGGACAGATACGCAGTATTTT. It translates to CATGTRTDTQYF.

The chain carries TRBV25-1 and TRBJ1-5, with no clear D. From germline, CDR1 is MGHDK and CDR2 SYGVNS. The V end was cut by 2 bases, the J end by 5 bases, with 4 bases between. This CDR3 has 12 amino acids. The CDR3 sequence is CASSENDQPQHF. The CDR3 region has the DNA TGTGCCAGCAGTGAAAATGATCAGCCCCAGCATTTT.

The CDR3 sequence is CASSARGPDTQYF. CDR3 nucleotides: TGTGCCAGCAGCGCCAGGGGGCCAGATACGCAGTATTTT. The J gene is TRBJ2-3, the V gene TRBV2, with 8 bases fitting TRBD1. Germline V CDR1 and CDR2: SNHLY, FYNNEI. The CDR3 has 13 amino acids. V shed 6 bases and J 4 bases; nucleotides not matched to a gene: 3.

V and J are TRBV27 and TRBJ2-7; the match to TRBD1 covers 8 bases. CDR1 and CDR2 from the germline V gene are MNHEY and SMNVEV (reference sequence). The trim removed 6 bases at V and 3 bases at J, leaving 7 bases unmatched. The CDR3 extends over 14 amino acids. The chain's CDR3 is CASRMDRDHYEQYF. The DNA of the CDR3 is TGTGCCAGCAGGATGGACAGGGACCACTACGAGCAGTACTTC.

This chain links TRBV21-1 with TRBJ1-2. TRBV21-1 is shown as a pseudogene. The length of the CDR3 is 10 residues. Here the CDR3 DNA reads TGTGCCAGCAGCAAAGTGAAGGACACCTTC. This codes for CASSKVKDTF.

The chain couples TRBV5-1 to TRBJ2-7; 10 bases are a match to TRBD1. Trimming removed 4 bases from V and 3 bases from J; junction bases left unmatched: 4. CDR3 length: 14 residues. CDR1 and CDR2 from the germline V gene are SGHRS and YFSETQ. CDR3 sequence (DNA): TGCGCCAGCAGCACCGACAGGGGGCGCTACGAGCAGTACTTC. Its protein is CASSTDRGRYEQYF.

This CDR3 is CASTLGGLNNSPLHF. The CDR3 nucleotides are TGTGCCAGCACCCTCGGGGGTTTAAATAATTCACCCCTCCACTTT. The V gene is TRBV7-2, the J gene TRBJ1-6; possibly TRBD1 for D (5 bases). This CDR3 is 15 amino acids long. The V end was cut by 7 bases, the J end by 5 bases, with 15 bases between. Germline CDR1 is SGHTA and CDR2 is FQGNSA. Supplemented by reference TRBV7-2 and TRBJ1-6, the full variable domain reads GAGVSQSPSNKVTEKGKDVELRCDPISGHTALYWYRQSLGQGLEFLIYFQGNSAPDKSGLPSDRFSAERTGGSVSTLTIQRTQQEDSAVYLCASTLGGLNNSPLHFGNGTRLTVT.

This chain uses TRBV7-2 with TRBJ2-2, with TRBD2 matching 9 bases. The CDR3 has 14 residues. Per germline, CDR1 SGHTA and CDR2 FQGNSA. The J segment lost 8 bases and the V segment lost 2 bases, leaving 3 bases of the junction unmatched. The CDR3 bases are TGTGCCAGCAGCTTAAGCCTAGCGGGAGGGGAGCTGTTTTTT. Its translation is CASSLSLAGGELFF.

This sequence joins TRBV28 and TRBJ2-7, with TRBD1 identical over 10 bases. This CDR3 is built from 15 residues. The V segment lost 2 bases and the J segment 3 bases; nucleotides outside the gene matches: 4. The germline gives CDR1 MDHEN, CDR2 SYDVKM. The CDR3, as DNA: TGTGCCAGCAGTTTACGGACAGGGGGTCTCTACGAGCAGTACTTC. Amino acid sequence: CASSLRTGGLYEQYF. Drawing the rest from reference TRBV28 and TRBJ2-7, the complete variable domain is DVKVTQSSRYLVKRTGEKVFLECVQDMDHENMFWYRQDPGLGLRLIYFSYDVKMKEKGDIPEGYSVSREKKERFSLILESASTNQTSMYLCASSLRTGGLYEQYFGPGTRLTVT.

The genes are TRBV18 and TRBJ1-1; 11 nucleotides align to TRBD1. CDR1 and CDR2 from the germline V gene are KGHSH and LQKENI. This CDR3 region has 16 residues. V gave up 3 bases and J gave up 3 bases; unmatched junction bases: 6. CDR3 DNA: TGTGCCAGCTCACCGGGCATGGGACAGGGGGACACTGAAGCTTTCTTT. The encoded protein is CASSPGMGQGDTEAFF.

The chain is built from TRBV4-3 and TRBJ2-1; the D is unclear. The germline gives CDR1 LGHNA, CDR2 YSLEER. CDR3 length equals 11 residues. V was clipped by 2 bases and J by 4 bases, with 0 bases between them. CDR3 DNA: TGCGCCAGCAGCCAATACAATGAGCAGTTCTTC. It codes for CASSQYNEQFF.

V gene TRBV5-1 combines with J gene TRBJ2-5, with TRBD1 as a possible D gene (5 bases). Germline CDR1 and CDR2: SGHRS and YFSETQ. The CDR3 sequence is 16 residues long. V dropped 2 bases and J dropped 1 base, with 15 bases sitting between them. The CDR3, as DNA: TGCGCCAGCAGCTTCCAGGGCGGAAGCGTCCAAGAGACCCAGTACTTC. Its translation: CASSFQGGSVQETQYF.

This chain links TRBV5-1 with TRBJ1-1; D remains unclear. CDR3 size: 15 residues. V was cut by 0 bases and J by 4 bases, with 13 bases left in between. Germline CDR1 reads SGHRS; CDR2 reads YFSETQ. CDR3 in amino acids: CASSLEGGSFTEAFF. Written as DNA, the CDR3 is TGCGCCAGCAGCTTGGAAGGAGGGTCGTTCACTGAAGCTTTCTTT. Full variable domain (missing parts from reference TRBV5-1 and TRBJ1-1): KAGVTQTPRYLIKTRGQQVTLSCSPISGHRSVSWYQQTPGQGLQFLFEYFSETQRNKGNFPGRFSGRQFSNSRSEMNVSTLELGDSALYLCASSLEGGSFTEAFFGQGTRLTVV.

V usage is TRBV27 and J usage is TRBJ2-1, with 8 positions matching TRBD2. Germline CDR1 is MNHEY and CDR2 is SMNVEV (reference sequence). There are 14 residues in the CDR3. Trimming cost V 5 bases and J 7 bases; bases outside gene matches: 7. In DNA, the CDR3 is TGTGCCAGCAGTGCCCGGGAGGGTAGAAATGAGCAGTTCTTC. It is translated as CASSAREGRNEQFF.

With regard to this clone: One end of the junction fails to match germline, which may point to a read error. V usage is TRBV7-9 and J usage is TRBJ2-1; D not certain. This CDR3 contains 16 residues. The V gene's germline CDR1 is SEHNR and CDR2 FQNEAQ (reference sequence). The CDR3 nucleotides read TGTGCCAGCAGATTAGGGCGGTGGAGCTCCTACAATGAGCAGTTCTTC. Its protein is CASRLGRWSSYNEQFF.

This clone occurred once. CDR3 sequence (DNA): TGTGCCAGCAGGGAACTAGCGGGAGGTCGCTACAATGAGCAGTTCTTC. Residues: CASRELAGGRYNEQFF. The chain uses TRBV11-2 and TRBJ2-1, with 12 bases fitting TRBD2. After removal of 6 bases from V and 3 bases from J, the junction contained 6 bases not matched to a gene. CDR1 is SGHAT, CDR2 FQNNGV, per germline. The CDR3 covers 16 residues.

This chain connects TRBV20-1 to TRBJ1-1, with D perhaps TRBD1 (5 bases). This CDR3 region has 11 residues. Germline V gives CDR1 DFQATT, CDR2 SNEGSKA (reference sequence). Trimming removed 1 base from V and 10 bases from J, with 10 bases in between. The CDR3 region is CSARGREGAFF. The CDR3 DNA is TGCAGTGCTAGAGGCAGGGAGGGAGCTTTCTTT.

This chain links TRBV18 with TRBJ2-6; D gene unclear. CDR1 is KGHSH and CDR2 is LQKENI in the germline V gene. The CDR3 extends over 13 amino acids. Trimming removed 8 bases at V and 4 bases at J, with 9 bases between. The CDR3 DNA reads TGTGCCAGCCTTCAGTCGGGGGCCAACGTCCTGACTTTC. As protein: CASLQSGANVLTF.

This clone came up a few times. This chain connects TRBV28 to TRBJ2-1, with D perhaps matching TRBD2 (5 bases). Germline V lookup: CDR1 MDHEN, CDR2 SYDVKM. The ends were cut back, 8 bases at V and 0 bases at J, with 17 bases in the middle. This CDR3 is built from 16 residues. Here the CDR3 DNA reads TGTGCCAGCTTTAGTGGCGGGTTAAGCTCCTACAATGAGCAGTTCTTC. It codes for CASFSGGLSSYNEQFF. The variable domain in full, completed from reference TRBV28 and TRBJ2-1, reads DVKVTQSSRYLVKRTGEKVFLECVQDMDHENMFWYRQDPGLGLRLIYFSYDVKMKEKGDIPEGYSVSREKKERFSLILESASTNQTSMYLCASFSGGLSSYNEQFFGPGTRLTVL.

The rearrangement joins TRBV5-1 to TRBJ2-7; either TRBD1 or TRBD2 may supply D (5 bases each). Trimming cost V 0 bases and J 7 bases, with 11 bases left between them. Germline assignment: CDR1 SGHRS and CDR2 YFSETQ. The CDR3 runs to 13 residues. CDR3 sequence reads: CASSLAGTEEQYF. In DNA form, the CDR3 reads TGCGCCAGCAGCTTGGCGGGGACGGAGGAGCAGTACTTC.